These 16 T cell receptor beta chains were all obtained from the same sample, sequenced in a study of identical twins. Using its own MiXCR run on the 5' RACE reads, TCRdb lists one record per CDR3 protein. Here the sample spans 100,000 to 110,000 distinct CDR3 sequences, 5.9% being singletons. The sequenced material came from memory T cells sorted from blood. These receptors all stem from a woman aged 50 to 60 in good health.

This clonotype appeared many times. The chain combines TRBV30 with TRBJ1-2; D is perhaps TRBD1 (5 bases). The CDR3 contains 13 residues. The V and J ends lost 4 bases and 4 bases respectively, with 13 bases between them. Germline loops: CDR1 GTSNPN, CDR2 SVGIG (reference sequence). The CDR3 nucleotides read TGTGCCTGGACGGTTGCGGGGACCTATGGCTACACCTTC. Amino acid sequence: CAWTVAGTYGYTF.

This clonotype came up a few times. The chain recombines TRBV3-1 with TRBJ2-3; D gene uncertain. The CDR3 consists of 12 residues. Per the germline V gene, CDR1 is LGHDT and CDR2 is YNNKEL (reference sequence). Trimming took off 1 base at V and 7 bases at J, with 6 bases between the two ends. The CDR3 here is CASSQGPNTQYF. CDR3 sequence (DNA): TGTGCCAGCAGCCAAGGACCCAATACGCAGTATTTT.

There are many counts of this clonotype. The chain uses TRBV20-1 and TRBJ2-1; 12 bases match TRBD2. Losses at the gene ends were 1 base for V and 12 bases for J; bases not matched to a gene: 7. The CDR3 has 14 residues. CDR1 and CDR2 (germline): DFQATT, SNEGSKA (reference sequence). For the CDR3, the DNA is TGCAGTGCTAGAGGGACTAGCGGGAAGCTGGGGCAGTTCTTC. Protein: CSARGTSGKLGQFF.

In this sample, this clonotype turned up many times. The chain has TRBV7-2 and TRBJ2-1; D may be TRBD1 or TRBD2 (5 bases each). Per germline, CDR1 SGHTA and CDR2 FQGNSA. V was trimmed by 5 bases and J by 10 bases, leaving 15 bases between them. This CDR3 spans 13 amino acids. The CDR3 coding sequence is TGTGCCAGCAGCCCTGGGGGATTGAGGGAGCAGTTCTTC. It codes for CASSPGGLREQFF.

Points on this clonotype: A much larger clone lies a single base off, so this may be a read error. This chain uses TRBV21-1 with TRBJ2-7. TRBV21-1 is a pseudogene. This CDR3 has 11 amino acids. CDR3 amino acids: CASSKAYELYV. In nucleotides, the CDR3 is TGTGCCAGCAGCAAAGCCTACGAGCTGTACGTC.

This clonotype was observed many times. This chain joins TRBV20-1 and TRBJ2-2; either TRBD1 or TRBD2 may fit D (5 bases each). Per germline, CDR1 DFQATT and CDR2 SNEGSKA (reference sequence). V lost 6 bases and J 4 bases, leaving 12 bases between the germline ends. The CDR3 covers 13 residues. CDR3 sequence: CSAEGGGTGELFF. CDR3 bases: TGCAGTGCGGAAGGTGGGGGCACCGGGGAGCTGTTTTTT.

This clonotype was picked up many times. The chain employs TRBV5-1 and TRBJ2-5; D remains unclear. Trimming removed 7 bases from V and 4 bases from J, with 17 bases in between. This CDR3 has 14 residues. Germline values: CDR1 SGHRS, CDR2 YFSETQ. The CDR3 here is CASGIGGVGETQYF. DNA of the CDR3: TGCGCCAGCGGGATCGGTGGGGTTGGAGAGACCCAGTACTTC.

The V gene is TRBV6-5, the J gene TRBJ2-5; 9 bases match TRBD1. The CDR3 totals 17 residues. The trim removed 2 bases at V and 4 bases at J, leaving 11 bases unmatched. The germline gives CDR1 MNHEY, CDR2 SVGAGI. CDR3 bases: TGTGCCAGCAGTTACGACCACAGGGGGCTCGGTTTAGAGACCCAGTACTTC. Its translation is CASSYDHRGLGLETQYF.

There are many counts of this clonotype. CDR3 region: CASSYTVYEADTQYF. As DNA, the CDR3 is TGTGCCAGCAGCTACACTGTGTACGAGGCAGATACGCAGTATTTT. The chain links TRBV9 to TRBJ2-3; D unclear. The ends were cut back, 4 bases at V and 4 bases at J, with 16 bases in the middle. CDR1 and CDR2 from the germline V gene are SGDLS and YYNGEE. The CDR3 sequence is 15 residues long.

The CDR3 sequence is CASSLAGVGGAFF. CDR3 DNA: TGTGCCAGCAGTTTAGCGGGGGTCGGAGGGGCTTTCTTT. This chain connects TRBV12-3 or TRBV12-4 to TRBJ1-1, with a tentative D call TRBD1 (5 bases). The V end was cut by 0 bases, the J end by 11 bases, with 13 bases between. This CDR3 has 13 amino acids.

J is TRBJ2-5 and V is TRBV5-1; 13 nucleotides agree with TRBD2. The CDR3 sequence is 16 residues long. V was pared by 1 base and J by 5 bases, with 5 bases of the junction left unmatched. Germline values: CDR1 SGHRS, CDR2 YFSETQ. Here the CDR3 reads CASSLTSGRDVETQYF. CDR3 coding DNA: TGCGCCAGCAGCTTGACTAGCGGGAGGGATGTGGAGACCCAGTACTTC.

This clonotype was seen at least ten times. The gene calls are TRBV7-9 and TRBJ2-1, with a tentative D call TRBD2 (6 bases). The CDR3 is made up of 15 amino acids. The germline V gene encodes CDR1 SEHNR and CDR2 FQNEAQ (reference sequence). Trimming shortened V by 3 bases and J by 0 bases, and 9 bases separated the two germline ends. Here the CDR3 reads CASSFGDFSYNEQFF. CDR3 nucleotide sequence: TGTGCCAGCAGCTTTGGGGACTTCTCCTACAATGAGCAGTTCTTC.

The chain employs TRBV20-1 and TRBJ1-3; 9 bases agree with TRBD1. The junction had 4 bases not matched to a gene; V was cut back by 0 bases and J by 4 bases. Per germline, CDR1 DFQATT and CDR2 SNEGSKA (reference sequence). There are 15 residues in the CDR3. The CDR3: CSARDPTGGGNTIYF. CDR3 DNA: TGCAGTGCTAGAGATCCGACAGGGGGGGGAAACACCATATATTTT.

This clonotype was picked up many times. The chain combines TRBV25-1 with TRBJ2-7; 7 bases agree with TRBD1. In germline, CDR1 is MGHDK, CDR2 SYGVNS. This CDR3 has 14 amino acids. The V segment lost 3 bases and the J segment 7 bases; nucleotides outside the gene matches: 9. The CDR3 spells CASSDRWTGWEQYV. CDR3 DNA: TGTGCCAGCAGTGACCGTTGGACAGGCTGGGAGCAGTACGTC.

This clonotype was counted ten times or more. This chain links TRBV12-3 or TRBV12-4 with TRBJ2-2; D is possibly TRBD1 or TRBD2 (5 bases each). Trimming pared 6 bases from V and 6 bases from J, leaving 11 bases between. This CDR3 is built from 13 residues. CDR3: CASSLGGPGELFF. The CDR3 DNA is TGTGCCAGCAGCCTTGGGGGACCCGGGGAGCTGTTTTTT.

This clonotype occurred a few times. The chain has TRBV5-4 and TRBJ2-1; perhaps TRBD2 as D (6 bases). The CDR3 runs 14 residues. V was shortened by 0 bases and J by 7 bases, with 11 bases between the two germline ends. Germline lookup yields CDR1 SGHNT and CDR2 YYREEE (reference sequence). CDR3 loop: CASSLASAVNEQFF. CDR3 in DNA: TGTGCCAGCAGCTTGGCTAGCGCGGTTAATGAGCAGTTCTTC.